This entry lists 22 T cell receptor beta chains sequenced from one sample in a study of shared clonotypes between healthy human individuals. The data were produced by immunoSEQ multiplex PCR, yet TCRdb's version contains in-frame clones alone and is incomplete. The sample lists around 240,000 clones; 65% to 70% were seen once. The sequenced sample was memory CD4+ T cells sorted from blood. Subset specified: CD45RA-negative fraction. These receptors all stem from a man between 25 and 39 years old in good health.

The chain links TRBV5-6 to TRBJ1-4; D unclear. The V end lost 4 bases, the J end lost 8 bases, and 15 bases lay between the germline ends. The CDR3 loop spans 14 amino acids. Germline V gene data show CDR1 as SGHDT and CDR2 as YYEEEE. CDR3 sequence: CASSGRAVREKLFF. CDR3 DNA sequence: TGTGCCAGCAGCGGTAGAGCTGTACGGGAAAAACTGTTTTTT.

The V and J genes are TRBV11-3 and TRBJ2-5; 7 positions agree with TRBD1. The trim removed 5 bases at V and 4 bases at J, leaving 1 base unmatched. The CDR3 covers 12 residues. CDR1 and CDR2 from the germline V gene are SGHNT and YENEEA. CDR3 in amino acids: CASSRQGETQYF. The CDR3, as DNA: TGTGCCAGCAGCCGACAGGGAGAGACCCAGTACTTC.

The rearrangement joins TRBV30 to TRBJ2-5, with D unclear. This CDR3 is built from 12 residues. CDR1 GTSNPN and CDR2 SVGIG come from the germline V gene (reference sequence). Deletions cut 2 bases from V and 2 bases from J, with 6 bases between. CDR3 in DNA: TGTGCCTGGAGTTCTGATCAAGAGACCCAGTACTTC. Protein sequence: CAWSSDQETQYF. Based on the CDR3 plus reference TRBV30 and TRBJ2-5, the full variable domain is SQTIHQWPATLVQPVGSPLSLECTVEGTSNPNLYWYRQAAGRGLQLLFYSVGIGQISSEVPQNLSASRPQDRQFILSSKKLLLSDSGFYLCAWSSDQETQYFGPGTRLLVL.

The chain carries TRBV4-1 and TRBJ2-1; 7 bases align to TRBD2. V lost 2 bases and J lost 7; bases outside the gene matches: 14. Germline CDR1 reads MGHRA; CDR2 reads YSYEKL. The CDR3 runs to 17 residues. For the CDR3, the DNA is TGCGCCAGCAGCCAACCATCGGCTGGGGCAGCGGGGAATGAGCAGTTCTTC. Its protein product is CASSQPSAGAAGNEQFF.

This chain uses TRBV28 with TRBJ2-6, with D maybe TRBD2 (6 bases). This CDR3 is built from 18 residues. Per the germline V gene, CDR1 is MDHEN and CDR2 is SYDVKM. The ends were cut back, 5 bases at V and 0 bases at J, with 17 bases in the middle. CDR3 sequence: CASSPRDSYRSGANVLTF. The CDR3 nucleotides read TGTGCCAGCAGTCCTAGGGACTCTTATCGCTCTGGGGCCAACGTCCTGACTTTC.

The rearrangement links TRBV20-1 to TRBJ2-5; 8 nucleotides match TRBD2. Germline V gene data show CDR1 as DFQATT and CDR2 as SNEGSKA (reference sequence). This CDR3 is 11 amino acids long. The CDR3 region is CSGLAGETQYF. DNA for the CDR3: TGCAGCGGACTAGCAGGGGAGACCCAGTACTTC.

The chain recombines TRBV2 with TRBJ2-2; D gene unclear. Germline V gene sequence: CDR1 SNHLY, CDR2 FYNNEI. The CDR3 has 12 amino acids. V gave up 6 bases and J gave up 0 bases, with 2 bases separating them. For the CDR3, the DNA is TGTGCCAGCAGCCCGAACACCGGGGAGCTGTTTTTT. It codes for CASSPNTGELFF.

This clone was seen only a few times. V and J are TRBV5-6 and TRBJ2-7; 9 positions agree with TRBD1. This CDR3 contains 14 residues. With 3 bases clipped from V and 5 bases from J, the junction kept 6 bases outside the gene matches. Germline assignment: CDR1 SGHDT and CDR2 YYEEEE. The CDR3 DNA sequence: TGTGCCAGCAGCTACCGGGACAGGGACCACGAGCAGTACTTC. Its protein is CASSYRDRDHEQYF.

In nucleotides, the CDR3 is TGTGCTAGTGGTTTAGCGCCGGACAATGAGCAGTTCTTC. Protein sequence: CASGLAPDNEQFF. The V and J genes are TRBV12-5 and TRBJ2-1; unclear D gene. The germline CDR1 and CDR2 sequences are LGHNT and FRNRAP. The CDR3 loop spans 13 amino acids. V lost 3 bases, J lost 5 bases, and 8 bases lay in between. The whole variable domain, remainder taken from reference TRBV12-5 and TRBJ2-1, is DARVTQTPRHKVTEMGQEVTMRCQPILGHNTVFWYRQTMMQGLELLAYFRNRAPLDDSGMPKDRFSAEMPDATLATLKIQPSEPRDSAVYFCASGLAPDNEQFFGPGTRLTVL.

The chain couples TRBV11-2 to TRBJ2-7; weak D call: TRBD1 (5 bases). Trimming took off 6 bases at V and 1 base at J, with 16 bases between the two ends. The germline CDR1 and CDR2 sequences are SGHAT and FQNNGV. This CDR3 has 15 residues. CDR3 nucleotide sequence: TGTGCCAGCAGGCTTAGCTCCAAGGGGTCCTACGAGCAGTACTTC. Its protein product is CASRLSSKGSYEQYF.

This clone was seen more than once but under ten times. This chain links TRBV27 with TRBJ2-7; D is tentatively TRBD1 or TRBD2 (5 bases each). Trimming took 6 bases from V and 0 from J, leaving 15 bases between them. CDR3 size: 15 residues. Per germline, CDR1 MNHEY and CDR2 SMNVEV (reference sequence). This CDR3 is CASRPGRVSSYEQYF. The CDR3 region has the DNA TGTGCCAGCAGACCGGGACGGGTGAGCTCCTACGAGCAGTACTTC.

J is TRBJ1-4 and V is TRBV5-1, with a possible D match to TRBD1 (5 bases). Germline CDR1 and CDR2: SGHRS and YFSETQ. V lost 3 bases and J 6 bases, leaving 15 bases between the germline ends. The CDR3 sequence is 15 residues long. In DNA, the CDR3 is TGCGCCAGCAGCTCAGGTGCGGGGCTAGATGAAAAACTGTTTTTT. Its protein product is CASSSGAGLDEKLFF.

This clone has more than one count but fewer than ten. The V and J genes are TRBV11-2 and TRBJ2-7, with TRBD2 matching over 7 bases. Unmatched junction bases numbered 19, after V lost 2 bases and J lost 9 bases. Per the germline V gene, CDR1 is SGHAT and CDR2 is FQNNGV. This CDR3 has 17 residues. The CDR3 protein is CASSLLQVGRLARSQYF. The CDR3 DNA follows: TGTGCCAGCAGCTTACTCCAGGTGGGGAGACTAGCTAGGTCGCAGTACTTC.

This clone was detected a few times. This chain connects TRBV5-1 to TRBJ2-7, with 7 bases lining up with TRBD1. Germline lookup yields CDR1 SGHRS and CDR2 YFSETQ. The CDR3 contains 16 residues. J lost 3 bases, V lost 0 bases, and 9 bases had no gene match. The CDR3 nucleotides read TGCGCCAGCAGCTTGGAGGTCGGGACAGTACGCTACGAGCAGTACTTC. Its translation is CASSLEVGTVRYEQYF.

The CDR3 DNA reads as TGTGCCAGCACCTCGGGACTAGCCAAAAACATTCAGTACTTC. This gives the protein CASTSGLAKNIQYF. The V gene is TRBV9, the J gene TRBJ2-4, with a weak D call TRBD2 (6 bases). Trimming took 6 bases from V and 0 from J, leaving 10 bases between them. The CDR3 totals 14 residues. Germline V lookup: CDR1 SGDLS, CDR2 YYNGEE.

Written as DNA, the CDR3 is TGTGCCAGCAGTGCCCATCCCAGGGGAGAGACCCAGTACTTC. Translating it yields CASSAHPRGETQYF. The J gene is TRBJ2-5, the V gene TRBV2; a possible D gene is TRBD1 (6 bases). The ends were cut back, 4 bases at V and 4 bases at J, with 13 bases in the middle. The CDR3 spans 14 residues. Germline values: CDR1 SNHLY, CDR2 FYNNEI. Using reference TRBV2 and TRBJ2-5 for the parts outside the CDR3, the full variable domain is EPEVTQTPSHQVTQMGQEVILRCVPISNHLYFYWYRQILGQKVEFLVSFYNNEISEKSEIFDDQFSVERPDGSNFTLKIRSTKLEDSAMYFCASSAHPRGETQYFGPGTRLLVL.

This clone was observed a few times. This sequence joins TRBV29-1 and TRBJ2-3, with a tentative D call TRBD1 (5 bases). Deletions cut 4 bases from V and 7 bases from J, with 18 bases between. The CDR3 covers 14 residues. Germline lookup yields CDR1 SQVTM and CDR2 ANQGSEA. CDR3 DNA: TGCAGCGTTGTAGGATCGTCAGTGGGGCATACGCAGTATTTT. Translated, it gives CSVVGSSVGHTQYF.

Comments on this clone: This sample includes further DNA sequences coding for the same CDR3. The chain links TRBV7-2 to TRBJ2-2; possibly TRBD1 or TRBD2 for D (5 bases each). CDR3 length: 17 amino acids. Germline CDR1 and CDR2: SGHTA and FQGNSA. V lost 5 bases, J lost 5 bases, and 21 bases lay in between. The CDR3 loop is CASSRASSWGNTGELFF. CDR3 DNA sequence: TGTGCCAGCAGCCGCGCCTCTAGTTGGGGGAATACCGGGGAGCTGTTTTTT.

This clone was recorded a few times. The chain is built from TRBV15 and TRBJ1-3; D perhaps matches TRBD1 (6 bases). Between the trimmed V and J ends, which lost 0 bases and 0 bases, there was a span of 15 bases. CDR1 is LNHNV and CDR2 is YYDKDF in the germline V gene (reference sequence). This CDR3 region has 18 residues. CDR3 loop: CATSRDLAGHHSGNTIYF. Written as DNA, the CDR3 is TGTGCCACCAGCAGAGATCTTGCGGGACACCACTCTGGAAACACCATATATTTT.

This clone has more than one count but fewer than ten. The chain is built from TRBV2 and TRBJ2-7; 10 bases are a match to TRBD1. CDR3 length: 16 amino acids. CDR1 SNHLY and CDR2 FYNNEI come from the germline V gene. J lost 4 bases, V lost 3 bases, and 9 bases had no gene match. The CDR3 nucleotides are TGTGCCAGCAGTGAGACCAATAGGGACAGGGGATACGAGCAGTACTTC. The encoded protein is CASSETNRDRGYEQYF.

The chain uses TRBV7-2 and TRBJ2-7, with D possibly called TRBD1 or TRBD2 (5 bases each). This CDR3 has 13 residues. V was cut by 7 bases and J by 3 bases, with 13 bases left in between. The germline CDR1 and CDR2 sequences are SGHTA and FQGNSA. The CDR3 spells CASNLGTDYEQYF. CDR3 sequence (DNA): TGTGCCAGCAACCTGGGGACGGACTACGAGCAGTACTTC.

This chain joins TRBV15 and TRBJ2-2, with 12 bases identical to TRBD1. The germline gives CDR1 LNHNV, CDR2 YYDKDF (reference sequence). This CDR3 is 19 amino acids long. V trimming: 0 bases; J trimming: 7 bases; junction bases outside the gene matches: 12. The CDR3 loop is CATSRDYTGTGGRDGELFF. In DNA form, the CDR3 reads TGTGCCACCAGCAGAGATTATACGGGGACAGGGGGCCGGGACGGGGAGCTGTTTTTT.